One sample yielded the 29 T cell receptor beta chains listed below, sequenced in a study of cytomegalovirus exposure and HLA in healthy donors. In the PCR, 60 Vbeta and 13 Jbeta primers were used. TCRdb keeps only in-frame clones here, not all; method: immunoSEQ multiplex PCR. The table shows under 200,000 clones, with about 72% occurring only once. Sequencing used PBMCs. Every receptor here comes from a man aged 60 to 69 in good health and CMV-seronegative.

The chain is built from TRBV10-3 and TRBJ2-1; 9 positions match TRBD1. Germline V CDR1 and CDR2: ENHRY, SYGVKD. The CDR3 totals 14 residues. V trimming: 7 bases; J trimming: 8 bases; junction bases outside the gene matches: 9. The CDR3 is CAINTGTGFHEQFF. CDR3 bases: TGTGCCATCAATACCGGGACAGGGTTCCATGAGCAGTTCTTC.

The CDR3 protein is CASGSGRGGDTGELFF. DNA of the CDR3: TGTGCTAGTGGTAGCGGTAGGGGGGGGGACACCGGGGAGCTGTTTTTT. The genes are TRBV12-5 and TRBJ2-2; a weak D match, TRBD2 (7 bases). Trimming took 5 bases from V and 3 from J, leaving 16 bases between them. The CDR3 sequence is 16 residues long. The germline CDR1 and CDR2 sequences are LGHNT and FRNRAP.

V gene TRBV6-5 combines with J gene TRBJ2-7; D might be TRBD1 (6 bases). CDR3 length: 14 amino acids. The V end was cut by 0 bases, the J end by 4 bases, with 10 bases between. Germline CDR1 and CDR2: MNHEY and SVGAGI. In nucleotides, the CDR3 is TGTGCCAGCAGTTACTCTGGGGGCATATACGAGCAGTACTTC. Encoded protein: CASSYSGGIYEQYF.

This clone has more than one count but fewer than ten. The CDR3 coding sequence is TGTGCCAGTAGTATAGATTCTCGGGACCAGCATTTT. Translated, it gives CASSIDSRDQHF. The gene calls are TRBV19 and TRBJ1-5; no definite D call. Germline-derived CDR1 and CDR2 are LNHDA and SQIVND (reference sequence). V lost 0 bases and J 12 bases, leaving 9 bases between the germline ends. This CDR3 comprises 12 residues.

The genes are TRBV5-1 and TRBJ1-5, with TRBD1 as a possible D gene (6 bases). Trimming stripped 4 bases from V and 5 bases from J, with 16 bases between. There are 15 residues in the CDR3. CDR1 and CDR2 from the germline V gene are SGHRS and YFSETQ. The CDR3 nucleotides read TGCGCCAGCAGCCCCGGGGGGCAGAGAGATCAGCCCCAGCATTTT. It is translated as CASSPGGQRDQPQHF.

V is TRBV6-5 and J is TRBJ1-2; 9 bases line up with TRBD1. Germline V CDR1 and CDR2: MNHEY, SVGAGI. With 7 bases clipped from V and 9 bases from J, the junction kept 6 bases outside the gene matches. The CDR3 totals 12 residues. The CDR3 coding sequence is TGTGCCAGCAACGGACAGGGGCGGAGCTACACCTTC. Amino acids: CASNGQGRSYTF.

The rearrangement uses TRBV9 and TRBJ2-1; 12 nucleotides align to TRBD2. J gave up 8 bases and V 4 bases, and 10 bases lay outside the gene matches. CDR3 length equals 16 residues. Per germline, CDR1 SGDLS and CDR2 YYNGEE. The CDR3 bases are TGTGCCAGCAGCTCCTCGACTAGCGGGAGCGGCGATGAGCAGTTCTTC. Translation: CASSSSTSGSGDEQFF.

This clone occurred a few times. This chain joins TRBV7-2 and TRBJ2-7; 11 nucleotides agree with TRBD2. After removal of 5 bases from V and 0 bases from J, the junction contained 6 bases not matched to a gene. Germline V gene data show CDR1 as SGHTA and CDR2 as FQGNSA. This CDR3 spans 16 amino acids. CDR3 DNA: TGTGCCAGCAGCGCGGGACTAGCGGCTCTCTCCTACGAGCAGTACTTC. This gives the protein CASSAGLAALSYEQYF.

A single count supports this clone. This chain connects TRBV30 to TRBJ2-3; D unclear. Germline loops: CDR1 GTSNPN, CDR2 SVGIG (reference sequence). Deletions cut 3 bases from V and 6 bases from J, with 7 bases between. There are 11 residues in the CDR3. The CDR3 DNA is TGTGCCTGGAGCCTCCCCGATACGCAGTATTTT. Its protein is CAWSLPDTQYF.

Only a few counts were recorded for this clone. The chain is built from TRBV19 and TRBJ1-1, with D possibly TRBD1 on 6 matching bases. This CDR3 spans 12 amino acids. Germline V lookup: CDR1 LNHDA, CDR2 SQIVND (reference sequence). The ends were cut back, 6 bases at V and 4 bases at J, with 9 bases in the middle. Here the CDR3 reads CASRRTATEAFF. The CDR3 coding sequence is TGTGCCAGTAGACGGACAGCCACTGAAGCTTTCTTT.

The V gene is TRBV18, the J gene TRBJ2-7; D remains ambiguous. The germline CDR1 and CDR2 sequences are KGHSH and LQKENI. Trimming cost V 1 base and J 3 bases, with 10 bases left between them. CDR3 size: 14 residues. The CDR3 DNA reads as TGTGCCAGCTCACCACGTATCAGTTTCTACGAGCAGTACTTC. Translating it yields CASSPRISFYEQYF. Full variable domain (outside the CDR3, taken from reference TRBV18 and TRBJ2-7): NAGVMQNPRHLVRRRGQEARLRCSPMKGHSHVYWYRQLPEEGLKFMVYLQKENIIDESGMPKERFSAEFPKEGPSILRIQQVVRGDSAAYFCASSPRISFYEQYFGPGTRLTVT.

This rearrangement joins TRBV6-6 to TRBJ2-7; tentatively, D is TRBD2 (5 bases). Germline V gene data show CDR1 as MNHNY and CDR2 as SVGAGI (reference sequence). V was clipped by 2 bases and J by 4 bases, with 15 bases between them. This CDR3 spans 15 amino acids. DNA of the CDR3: TGTGCCAGCAGTTACGGCCGGGGAAGCCATTACGAGCAGTACTTC. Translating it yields CASSYGRGSHYEQYF.

DNA of the CDR3: TGTGCCAGCAGTGAGAGCGAACTAATTTTAGCCAAAAACATTCAGTACTTC. It codes for CASSESELILAKNIQYF. V usage is TRBV2 and J usage is TRBJ2-4; unclear D gene. Germline V CDR1 and CDR2: SNHLY, FYNNEI. The CDR3 totals 17 residues. V lost 3 bases and J 0 bases, leaving 15 bases between the germline ends.

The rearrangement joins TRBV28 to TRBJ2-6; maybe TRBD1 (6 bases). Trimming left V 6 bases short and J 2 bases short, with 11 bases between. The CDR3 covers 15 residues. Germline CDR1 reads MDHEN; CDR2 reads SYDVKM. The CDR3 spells CASSPQGTGANVLTF. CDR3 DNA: TGTGCCAGCAGCCCACAGGGTACTGGGGCCAACGTCCTGACTTTC.

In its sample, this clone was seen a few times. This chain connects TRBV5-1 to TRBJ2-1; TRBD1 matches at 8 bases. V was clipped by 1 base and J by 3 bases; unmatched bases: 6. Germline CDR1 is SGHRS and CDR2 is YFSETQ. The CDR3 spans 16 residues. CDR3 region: CASSLKWDRSYNEQFF. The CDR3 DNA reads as TGCGCCAGCAGCTTGAAGTGGGACAGGAGCTACAATGAGCAGTTCTTC.

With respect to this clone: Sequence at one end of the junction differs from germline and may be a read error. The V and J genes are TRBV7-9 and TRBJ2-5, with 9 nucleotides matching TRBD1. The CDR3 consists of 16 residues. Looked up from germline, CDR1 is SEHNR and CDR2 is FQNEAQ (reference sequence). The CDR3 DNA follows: TGTTCCAGCAGCATCCGACAGGGGGAAACGCGAGAGACCCAGTACTTC. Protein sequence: CSSSIRQGETRETQYF.

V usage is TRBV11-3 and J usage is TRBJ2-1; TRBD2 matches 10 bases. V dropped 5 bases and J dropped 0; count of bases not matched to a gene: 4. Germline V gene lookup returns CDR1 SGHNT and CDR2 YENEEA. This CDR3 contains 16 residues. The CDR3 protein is CASSLSGGSSYNEQFF. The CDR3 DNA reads TGTGCCAGCAGCCTTAGCGGGGGGAGCTCCTACAATGAGCAGTTCTTC.

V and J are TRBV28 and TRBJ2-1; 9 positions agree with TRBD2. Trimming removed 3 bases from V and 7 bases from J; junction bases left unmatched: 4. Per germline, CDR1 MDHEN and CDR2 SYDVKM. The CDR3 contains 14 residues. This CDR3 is CASSLAGGSNEQFF. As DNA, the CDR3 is TGTGCCAGCAGTTTGGCGGGAGGGTCAAATGAGCAGTTCTTC.

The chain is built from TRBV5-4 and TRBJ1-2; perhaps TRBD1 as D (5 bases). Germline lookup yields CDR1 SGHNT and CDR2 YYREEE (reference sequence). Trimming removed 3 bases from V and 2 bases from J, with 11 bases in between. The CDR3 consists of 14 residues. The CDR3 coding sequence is TGTGCCAGCAGCTCCATAGGGGTGAACTATGGCTACACCTTC. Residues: CASSSIGVNYGYTF.

The CDR3 bases are TGTGCCATCAGTGAGTCAAACCGCCTCGCGGAGCCCCAGCATTTT. Protein product: CAISESNRLAEPQHF. The chain has TRBV10-3 and TRBJ1-5; D is ambiguous. Between the trimmed V and J ends, which lost 0 bases and 8 bases, there was a span of 14 bases. Germline V CDR1 and CDR2: ENHRY, SYGVKD. This CDR3 is built from 15 residues.

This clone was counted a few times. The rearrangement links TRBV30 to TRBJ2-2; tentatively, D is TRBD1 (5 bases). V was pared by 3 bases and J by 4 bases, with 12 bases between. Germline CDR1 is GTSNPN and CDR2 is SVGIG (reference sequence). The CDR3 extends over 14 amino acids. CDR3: CAWREGAGTGELFF. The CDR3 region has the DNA TGTGCCTGGAGGGAAGGGGCCGGCACCGGGGAGCTGTTTTTT.

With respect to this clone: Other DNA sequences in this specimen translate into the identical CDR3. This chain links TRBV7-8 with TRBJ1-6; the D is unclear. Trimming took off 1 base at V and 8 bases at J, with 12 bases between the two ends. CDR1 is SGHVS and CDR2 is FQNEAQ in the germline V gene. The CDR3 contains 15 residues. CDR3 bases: TGTGCCAGCAGCTTAGAGCGGGATATCTATTCACCCCTCCACTTT. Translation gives CASSLERDIYSPLHF.

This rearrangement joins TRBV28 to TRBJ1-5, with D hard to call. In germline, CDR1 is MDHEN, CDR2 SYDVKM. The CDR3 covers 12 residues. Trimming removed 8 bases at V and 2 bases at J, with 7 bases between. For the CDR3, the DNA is TGTGCCAGCCTACGGGGCAATCAGCCCCAGCATTTT. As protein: CASLRGNQPQHF.

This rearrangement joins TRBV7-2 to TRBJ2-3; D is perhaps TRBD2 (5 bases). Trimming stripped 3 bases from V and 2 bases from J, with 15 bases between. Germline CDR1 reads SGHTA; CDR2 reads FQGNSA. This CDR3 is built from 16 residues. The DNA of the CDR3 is TGTGCCAGCAGCTTTTCGGCGGGCCCGCCCACAGATACGCAGTATTTT. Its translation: CASSFSAGPPTDTQYF.

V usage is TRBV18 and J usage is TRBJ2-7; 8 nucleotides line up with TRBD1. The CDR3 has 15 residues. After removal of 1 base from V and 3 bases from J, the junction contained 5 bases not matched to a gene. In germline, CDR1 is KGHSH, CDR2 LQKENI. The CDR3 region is CASSPQQGEGYEQYF. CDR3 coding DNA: TGTGCCAGCTCACCACAACAGGGGGAAGGCTACGAGCAGTACTTC.

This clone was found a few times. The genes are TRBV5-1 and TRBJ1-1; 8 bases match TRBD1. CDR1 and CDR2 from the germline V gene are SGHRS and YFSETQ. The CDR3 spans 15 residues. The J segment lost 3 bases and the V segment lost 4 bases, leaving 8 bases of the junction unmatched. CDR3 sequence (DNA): TGCGCCAGCAGCCCCAGGACAGGGCGGGACACTGAAGCTTTCTTT. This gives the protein CASSPRTGRDTEAFF.

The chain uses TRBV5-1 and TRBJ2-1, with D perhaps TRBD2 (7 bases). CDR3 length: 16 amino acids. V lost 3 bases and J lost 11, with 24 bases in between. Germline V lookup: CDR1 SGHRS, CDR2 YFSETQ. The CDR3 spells CASSSGQAGRPSKQFF. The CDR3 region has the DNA TGCGCCAGCAGCTCGGGACAAGCGGGACGCCCCTCCAAGCAGTTCTTC.

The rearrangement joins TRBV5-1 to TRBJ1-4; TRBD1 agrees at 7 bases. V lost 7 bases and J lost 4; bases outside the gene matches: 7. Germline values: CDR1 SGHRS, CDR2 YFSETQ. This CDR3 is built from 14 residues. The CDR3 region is CASGSGQFNEKLFF. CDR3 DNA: TGCGCCAGCGGATCGGGACAGTTTAATGAAAAACTGTTTTTT.

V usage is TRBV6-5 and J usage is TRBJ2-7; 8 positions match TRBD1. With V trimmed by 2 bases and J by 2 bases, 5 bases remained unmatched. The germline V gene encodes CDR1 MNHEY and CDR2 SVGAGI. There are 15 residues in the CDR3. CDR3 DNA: TGTGCCAGCAGTTACGCGGGACAGGCTGCCTACGAGCAGTACTTC. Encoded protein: CASSYAGQAAYEQYF.